The 23 T cell receptor beta chains below come from one sample, sequenced in a study of OX40 agonist ivuxolimab in advanced cancers. Generated by immunoSEQ multiplex PCR, the TCRdb table keeps only in-frame clones and is missing some. The sample records 35,000 to 40,000 clones, around four fifths being singletons. Sequenced here: CD4+ or CD8+ T cells sorted from blood, sampled in a trial of the OX40 agonist ivuxolimab. Source of these receptors: an adult with an advanced solid tumor such as melanoma, head and neck, liver or kidney cancer.

This chain connects TRBV5-1 to TRBJ2-7, with D possibly matching TRBD2 (6 bases). The germline V gene encodes CDR1 SGHRS and CDR2 YFSETQ. Deletions cut 7 bases from V and 4 bases from J, with 24 bases between. This CDR3 has 16 amino acids. CDR3 protein: CASSDKSGGSRYEQYF. The DNA of the CDR3 is TGCGCCAGCTCTGACAAATCCGGGGGAAGCCGGTACGAGCAGTACTTC.

The rearrangement uses TRBV4-2 and TRBJ2-3; 9 bases match TRBD2. Per germline, CDR1 LGHNA and CDR2 YNFKEQ. The trim removed 3 bases at V and 1 base at J, leaving 5 bases unmatched. This CDR3 contains 16 residues. CDR3 region: CASSHGASGGTDTQYF. The CDR3 DNA reads TGTGCCAGCAGCCATGGGGCTAGCGGGGGCACAGATACGCAGTATTTT.

This chain connects TRBV11-2 to TRBJ2-5, with 7 bases lining up with TRBD1. This CDR3 has 15 residues. Trimming removed 4 bases from V and 2 bases from J; junction bases left unmatched: 7. The germline V gene has CDR1 SGHAT and CDR2 FQNNGV. CDR3 loop: CASSSLRGRQETQYF. In nucleotides, the CDR3 is TGTGCCAGCAGCTCCCTTAGGGGGCGACAAGAGACCCAGTACTTC.

This chain connects TRBV7-9 to TRBJ2-2; D call uncertain. The CDR3 covers 13 residues. V was clipped by 0 bases and J by 5 bases, with 4 bases between them. The germline gives CDR1 SEHNR, CDR2 FQNEAQ (reference sequence). The CDR3: CASSLARTGELFF. In DNA form, the CDR3 reads TGTGCCAGCAGCTTAGCCCGGACCGGGGAGCTGTTTTTT.

The chain joins TRBV7-4 to TRBJ1-2; the match to TRBD1 covers 7 bases. Germline V lookup: CDR1 SGHVT, CDR2 SQSDAQ. This CDR3 is built from 12 residues. J was trimmed by 8 bases and V by 5 bases; bases with no gene match: 5. In nucleotides, the CDR3 is TGTGCCAGCAGCGTATACAGGGGAGGCTACACCTTC. It is translated as CASSVYRGGYTF. Drawing the rest from reference TRBV7-4 and TRBJ1-2, the complete variable domain is GAGVSQSPRYKVAKRGRDVALRCDSISGHVTLYWYRQTLGQGSEVLTYSQSDAQRDKSGRPSGRFSAERPERSVSTLKIQRTEQGDSAVYLCASSVYRGGYTFGSGTRLTVV.

The chain carries TRBV9 and TRBJ2-2, with D tentatively TRBD2 (5 bases). The CDR3 length is 15 residues. Trimming shortened V by 2 bases and J by 4 bases, and 12 bases separated the two germline ends. The germline V gene encodes CDR1 SGDLS and CDR2 YYNGEE. The DNA for the CDR3 is TGTGCCAGCAGCGTTGACCTAGCAGGCACCGGGGAGCTGTTTTTT. Encoded protein: CASSVDLAGTGELFF.

The chain couples TRBV28 to TRBJ2-7; the D gene is possibly TRBD1 (5 bases). The CDR3 consists of 16 residues. V gave up 3 bases and J gave up 1 base, with 16 bases separating them. Germline CDR1 and CDR2: MDHEN and SYDVKM. The DNA for the CDR3 is TGTGCCAGCAGTTTTCACCTAGGACAACTTTCCTACGAGCAGTACTTC. Translation: CASSFHLGQLSYEQYF.

The chain employs TRBV30 and TRBJ2-1, with D tentatively TRBD1 or TRBD2 (5 bases each). Germline V lookup: CDR1 GTSNPN, CDR2 SVGIG (reference sequence). This CDR3 has 12 amino acids. This CDR3 reads CATAGTRSEQFF. CDR3 in DNA: TGTGCTACTGCCGGGACGCGAAGTGAGCAGTTCTTC.

The J gene is TRBJ1-2, the V gene TRBV30; D not resolved. This CDR3 spans 12 amino acids. V was cut by 2 bases and J by 7 bases, with 11 bases left in between. Looked up from germline, CDR1 is GTSNPN and CDR2 is SVGIG (reference sequence). CDR3 region: CAWSRAVAGYTF. The DNA of the CDR3 is TGTGCCTGGAGTAGGGCGGTGGCTGGCTACACCTTC.

The chain is built from TRBV20-1 and TRBJ1-1; D gene ambiguous. The V end lost 5 bases, the J end lost 4 bases, and 8 bases lay between the germline ends. Germline lookup yields CDR1 DFQATT and CDR2 SNEGSKA (reference sequence). The CDR3 contains 11 residues. The CDR3 DNA sequence: TGCAGTGCTGCAGCCCCCACTGAAGCTTTCTTT. Residues: CSAAAPTEAFF.

The J gene is TRBJ2-2, the V gene TRBV11-3; 9 nucleotides align to TRBD2. The CDR3 has 15 residues. V shed 5 bases and J 4 bases; nucleotides not matched to a gene: 5. The V gene's germline CDR1 is SGHNT and CDR2 YENEEA. The CDR3: CASSESGRFTGELFF. The CDR3 region has the DNA TGTGCCAGCAGCGAAAGCGGGAGGTTCACCGGGGAGCTGTTTTTT.

The genes are TRBV19 and TRBJ1-2, with 9 bases that match TRBD1. V lost 7 bases, J lost 4 bases, and 16 bases stayed unmatched. The CDR3 has 17 amino acids. Germline CDR1 reads LNHDA; CDR2 reads SQIVND (reference sequence). Here the CDR3 reads CASTSQGAPTAIYGYTF. Written as DNA, the CDR3 is TGTGCCAGTACCTCACAGGGGGCCCCAACGGCAATCTATGGCTACACCTTC. The full variable domain, its missing parts supplied by reference TRBV19 and TRBJ1-2, is DGGITQSPKYLFRKEGQNVTLSCEQNLNHDAMYWYRQDPGQGLRLIYYSQIVNDFQKGDIAEGYSVSREKKESFPLTVTSAQKNPTAFYLCASTSQGAPTAIYGYTFGSGTRLTVV.

The chain employs TRBV5-1 and TRBJ2-5, with 10 bases fitting TRBD1. J lost 2 bases, V lost 0 bases, and 10 bases had no gene match. From germline, CDR1 is SGHRS and CDR2 YFSETQ. The CDR3 sequence is 18 residues long. The CDR3 sequence is CASSLAGQGTPGQETQYF. In DNA form, the CDR3 reads TGCGCCAGCAGCTTGGCGGGACAGGGGACGCCTGGGCAAGAGACCCAGTACTTC.

The gene calls are TRBV19 and TRBJ2-3, with 7 nucleotides matching TRBD1. Germline V gene lookup returns CDR1 LNHDA and CDR2 SQIVND (reference sequence). The V and J ends lost 8 bases and 6 bases, in that order; junction bases with no gene match: 2. The CDR3 contains 11 residues. This CDR3 is CASATGDTQYF. CDR3 in DNA: TGTGCCAGTGCGACAGGGGATACGCAGTATTTT.

The chain has TRBV2 and TRBJ1-1; 9 nucleotides agree with TRBD1. V lost 5 bases, J lost 5 bases, and 6 bases stayed unmatched. The germline gives CDR1 SNHLY, CDR2 FYNNEI. This CDR3 is built from 14 residues. The CDR3 spells CASSPGQGGTEAFF. CDR3 DNA: TGTGCCAGCAGTCCGGGACAGGGAGGGACTGAAGCTTTCTTT.

V gene TRBV6-1 combines with J gene TRBJ1-5; D is undetermined. This CDR3 has 15 residues. Germline CDR1 and CDR2: MNHNS and SASEGT. With 10 bases removed from V and 0 bases from J, the gap between germline ends came to 16 bases. The chain's CDR3 is CANSPNPVSNQPQHF. The CDR3 region has the DNA TGTGCCAACAGCCCGAATCCGGTTAGCAATCAGCCCCAGCATTTT.

This chain links TRBV27 with TRBJ2-3, with TRBD2 as a possible D gene (6 bases). V lost 2 bases and J lost 5, with 8 bases in between. CDR1 MNHEY and CDR2 SMNVEV come from the germline V gene (reference sequence). The CDR3 is 13 residues long. The CDR3 here is CASSLMGGDTQYF. DNA for the CDR3: TGTGCCAGCAGTTTAATGGGGGGAGATACGCAGTATTTT.

V usage is TRBV11-2 and J usage is TRBJ2-5; D perhaps matches TRBD1 (5 bases). The germline CDR1 and CDR2 sequences are SGHAT and FQNNGV. The V end was cut by 2 bases, the J end by 4 bases, with 14 bases between. This CDR3 region has 15 residues. This chain's CDR3 is CASSLMSGQGETQYF. In nucleotides, the CDR3 is TGTGCCAGCAGCTTAATGTCTGGGCAGGGAGAGACCCAGTACTTC.

This clone was counted a few times. The rearrangement uses TRBV2 and TRBJ1-5, with D possibly TRBD1 on 6 matching bases. The CDR3 is made up of 15 amino acids. Looked up from germline, CDR1 is SNHLY and CDR2 is FYNNEI. V lost 3 bases and J 6 bases, leaving 15 bases between the germline ends. The CDR3, as DNA: TGTGCCAGCAGTGACCGGTCCAACAGGGCTCAGCCCCAGCATTTT. Translating gives CASSDRSNRAQPQHF. Full variable domain (missing parts from reference TRBV2 and TRBJ1-5): EPEVTQTPSHQVTQMGQEVILRCVPISNHLYFYWYRQILGQKVEFLVSFYNNEISEKSEIFDDQFSVERPDGSNFTLKIRSTKLEDSAMYFCASSDRSNRAQPQHFGDGTRLSIL.

The rearrangement uses TRBV7-8 and TRBJ2-1; D perhaps matches TRBD2 (5 bases). V lost 5 bases and J 5 bases, leaving 19 bases between the germline ends. Germline CDR1 is SGHVS and CDR2 is FQNEAQ. The CDR3 contains 16 residues. This CDR3 reads CASSPPPGSMNNEQFF. CDR3 coding DNA: TGTGCCAGCAGCCCCCCCCCGGGGTCGATGAACAATGAGCAGTTCTTC.

The V and J genes are TRBV11-3 and TRBJ2-1; 12 bases line up with TRBD2. CDR3 length: 15 residues. Germline lookup yields CDR1 SGHNT and CDR2 YENEEA. V lost 2 bases to trimming and J lost 9 bases; unmatched junction nucleotides: 5. CDR3 sequence reads: CASSLLAGGPGEQFF. CDR3 sequence (DNA): TGTGCCAGCAGCTTACTAGCGGGAGGGCCGGGTGAGCAGTTCTTC. The full variable domain, in which reference TRBV11-3 and TRBJ2-1 provide the parts outside the CDR3, is EAGVVQSPRYKIIEKKQPVAFWCNPISGHNTLYWYLQNLGQGPELLIRYENEEAVDDSQLPKDRFSAERLKGVDSTLKIQPAELGDSAVYLCASSLLAGGPGEQFFGPGTRLTVL.

This chain joins TRBV19 and TRBJ1-5, with 8 bases aligning to TRBD1. Germline V gives CDR1 LNHDA, CDR2 SQIVND (reference sequence). V shed 5 bases, J shed 0 bases, and the junction held 6 bases outside the gene matches. This CDR3 contains 16 residues. The CDR3 is CASSVTGGGSNQPQHF. The CDR3, as DNA: TGTGCCAGTAGTGTAACAGGGGGAGGTAGCAATCAGCCCCAGCATTTT.

For this clone: The sample carries other DNA sequences with the same CDR3. V usage is TRBV6-1 and J usage is TRBJ2-5; the match to TRBD2 covers 9 bases. CDR3 length: 16 residues. J lost 2 bases, V lost 0 bases, and 4 bases had no gene match. CDR1 is MNHNS, CDR2 SASEGT, per germline. The CDR3 spells CASSEAPSGVQETQYF. CDR3 nucleotide sequence: TGTGCCAGCAGTGAAGCGCCTAGCGGGGTACAAGAGACCCAGTACTTC.